This TCR beta chain originates from a study of vaccination and CD4 T cells after COVID-19. There are a few counts of this clonotype. Its target is not known. Sequencing of the DNA from cultured CD4+ T cells was carried out with the Oncomine TCR Beta short-read assay. TCRdb analysed the PCR reads with MiXCR anew, one entry per CDR3 protein. The sample shows approximately 18,000 distinct CDR3 sequences, over 50% of them seen only once. CDR1 is WNHNN, CDR2 SYGVQD, per germline (reference sequence). V trimming: 7 bases; J trimming: 1 base; junction bases outside the gene matches: 7. The CDR3 totals 15 residues. Treatment meaning: approximately nine-day PBMC culture with coronavirus spike peptide pools or control peptides (ViraFEST assay).

The chain combines TRBV10-1 with TRBJ1-5; 7 bases are shared with TRBD1. The sequencing input was CD4+ T cells from blood, cultured in vitro. The clonotype was recovered from a human donor who had recovered from COVID-19. The DNA of the CDR3 is TGCGCCAGCACCCAAACAGGGGTGAGCAATCAGCCCCAGCATTTT. Its protein is CASTQTGVSNQPQHF.